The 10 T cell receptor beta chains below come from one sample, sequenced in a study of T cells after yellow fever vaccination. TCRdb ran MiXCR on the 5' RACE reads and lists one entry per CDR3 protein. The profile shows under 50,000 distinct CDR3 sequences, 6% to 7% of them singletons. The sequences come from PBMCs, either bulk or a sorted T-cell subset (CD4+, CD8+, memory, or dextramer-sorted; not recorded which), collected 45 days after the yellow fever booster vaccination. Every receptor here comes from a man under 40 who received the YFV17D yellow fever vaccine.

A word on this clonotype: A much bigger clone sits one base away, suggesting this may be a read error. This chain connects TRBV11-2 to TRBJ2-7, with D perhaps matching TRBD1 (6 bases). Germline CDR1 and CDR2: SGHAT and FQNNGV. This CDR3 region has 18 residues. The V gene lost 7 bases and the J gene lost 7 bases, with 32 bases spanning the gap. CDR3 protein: CASTTRDKQRFPLMEQYF. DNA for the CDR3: TGTGCCAGCACCACCCGGGACAAACAACGGTTCCCCCTTATGGAGCAGTACTTC.

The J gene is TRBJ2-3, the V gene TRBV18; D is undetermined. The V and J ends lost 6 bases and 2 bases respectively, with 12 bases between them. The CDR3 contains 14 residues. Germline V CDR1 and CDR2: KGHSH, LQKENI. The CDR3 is CASSPVDNTDTQYF. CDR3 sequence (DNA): TGTGCCAGCTCCCCAGTTGACAACACAGATACGCAGTATTTT.

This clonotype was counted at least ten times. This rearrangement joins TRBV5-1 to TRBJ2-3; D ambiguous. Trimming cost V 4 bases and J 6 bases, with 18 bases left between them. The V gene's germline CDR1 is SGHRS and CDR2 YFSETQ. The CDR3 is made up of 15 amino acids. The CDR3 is CASSTNYAPSDTQYF. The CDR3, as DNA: TGCGCCAGCAGCACCAATTACGCCCCTTCCGATACGCAGTATTTT. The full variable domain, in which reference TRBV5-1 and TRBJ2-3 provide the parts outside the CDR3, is KAGVTQTPRYLIKTRGQQVTLSCSPISGHRSVSWYQQTPGQGLQFLFEYFSETQRNKGNFPGRFSGRQFSNSRSEMNVSTLELGDSALYLCASSTNYAPSDTQYFGPGTRLTVL.

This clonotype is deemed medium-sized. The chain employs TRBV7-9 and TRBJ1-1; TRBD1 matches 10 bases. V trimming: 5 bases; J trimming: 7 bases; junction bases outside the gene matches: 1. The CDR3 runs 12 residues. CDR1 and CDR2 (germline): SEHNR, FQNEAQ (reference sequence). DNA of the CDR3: TGTGCCAGCAGCGGGACAGGGGTTGAAGCTTTCTTT. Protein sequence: CASSGTGVEAFF.

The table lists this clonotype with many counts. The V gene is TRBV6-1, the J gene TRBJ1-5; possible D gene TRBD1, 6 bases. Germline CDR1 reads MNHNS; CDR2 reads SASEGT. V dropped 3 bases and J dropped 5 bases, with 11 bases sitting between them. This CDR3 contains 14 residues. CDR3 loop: CASSDGGPHQPQHF. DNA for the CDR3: TGTGCCAGCAGTGACGGGGGGCCCCATCAGCCCCAGCATTTT.

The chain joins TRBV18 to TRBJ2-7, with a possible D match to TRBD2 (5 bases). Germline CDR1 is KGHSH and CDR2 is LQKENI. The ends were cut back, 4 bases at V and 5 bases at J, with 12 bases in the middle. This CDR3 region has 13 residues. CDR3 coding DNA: TGTGCCAGCTCACGAGGACTCCCCAACGAGCAGTACTTC. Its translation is CASSRGLPNEQYF. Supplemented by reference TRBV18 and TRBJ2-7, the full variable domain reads NAGVMQNPRHLVRRRGQEARLRCSPMKGHSHVYWYRQLPEEGLKFMVYLQKENIIDESGMPKERFSAEFPKEGPSILRIQQVVRGDSAAYFCASSRGLPNEQYFGPGTRLTVT.

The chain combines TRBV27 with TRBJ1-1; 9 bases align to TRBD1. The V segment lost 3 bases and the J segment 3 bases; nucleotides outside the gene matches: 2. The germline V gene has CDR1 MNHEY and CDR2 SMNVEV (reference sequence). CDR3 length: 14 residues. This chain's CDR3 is CASSLDRGYTEAFF. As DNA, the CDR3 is TGTGCCAGCAGTTTGGACAGGGGTTACACTGAAGCTTTCTTT.

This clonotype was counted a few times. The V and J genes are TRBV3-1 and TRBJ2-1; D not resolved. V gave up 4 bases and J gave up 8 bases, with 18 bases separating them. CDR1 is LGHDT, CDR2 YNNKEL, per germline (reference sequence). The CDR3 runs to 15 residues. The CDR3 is CASSLRGPSSHEQFF. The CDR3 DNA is TGTGCCAGCAGCCTGCGCGGACCCAGCAGTCATGAGCAGTTCTTC.

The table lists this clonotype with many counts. CDR3: CTSSRSSGTDKNIQYF. As DNA, the CDR3 is TGCACCAGCAGCCGTTCTTCCGGGACAGATAAAAACATTCAGTACTTC. The J gene is TRBJ2-4, the V gene TRBV1; the table calls TRBD1, which could not be checked here. TRBV1 represents a pseudogene. The CDR3 extends over 16 amino acids.

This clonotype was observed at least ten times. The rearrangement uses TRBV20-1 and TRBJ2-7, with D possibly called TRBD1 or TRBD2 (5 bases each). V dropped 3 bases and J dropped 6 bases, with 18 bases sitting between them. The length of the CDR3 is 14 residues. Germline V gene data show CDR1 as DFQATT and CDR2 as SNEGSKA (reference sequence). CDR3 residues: CSASEPGPSPEQYF. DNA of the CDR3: TGCAGTGCTAGTGAACCGGGACCTAGTCCCGAGCAGTACTTC.